Listed here is a single T cell receptor beta chain. This clone was detected a few times. Its specific antigen is unknown. The sample holds no much larger clone one base away, and base qualities are not on file. These data originate in a study of blood T cell repertoires in COVID-19 (TCRdb year 2020). Describing the broader study: The collaborator samples originated in the United States, Italy and Spain and spanned the acute and convalescent phases of COVID-19. Deeply sampled blood TCRbeta repertoires from subjects exposed to, actively infected with, or recovered from COVID-19 were included in the dataset. Where available, HLA class I and class II types were taken from metadata supplied by the sample provider and were not determined by assay-based typing. The prospective study material was composed of cDNA or gDNA derived from T cells, B-cell-depleted T cells, or PBMCs. The sample metadata nearly always contained a de-identified subject ID, COVID-19 status, age in years and sex. Samples were obtained from the ongoing ImmuneRACE study (first 160 participants) and from some 1,200 subjects provided by 6 global collaborators. A freely available public database, intended as a resource for researchers studying the immune response to SARS-CoV-2, is where the repertoires were released. Points the paper makes about the study in general: The amount of clinical and demographic metadata varied by source and participant and was provided uncurated.

TCRbeta CDR3 regions were amplified from genomic DNA using the immunoSEQ Assay, a bias-controlled multiplex PCR. Under the source paper's analysis protocol: The number of nucleated cells in each sample was estimated by amplification of reference gene primers within the assay. To quantify the absolute abundance of each unique TCRbeta CDR3 rearrangement, sequence reads were collapsed and filtered. For each sample, productive Simpson clonality was calculated as the square root of Simpson's diversity index across productive rearrangements. TCRdb's version of the immuneACCESS table is confined to in-frame rearrangements and falls short of the full clone set. An unresolved V gene accounts for under half of the shortfall where checked; the remainder is of unknown origin. V and J calls and clone size are as listed in that table; D and trimming were resolved from the DNA. This sample is represented by tens of thousands of clones; about 86% of them were singletons. Of the sample, about a fifth falls within the top ten clones.

Each collaborating institution followed its own protocols to collect whole blood in K2EDTA tubes. For TCRbeta analysis, collaborators shipped samples in one of three forms: frozen whole blood, isolated PBMCs, or DNA extracted from either of those sample types. Sequencing was done on a sample of peripheral blood. This clonotype originated in a woman of 80 years or more in a cohort sampled during active or convalescent COVID-19.

The CDR3 protein is CASSSPRTVSYNEQFF. The nucleotides are TGTGCCAGCAGTTCCCCGAGGACAGTCTCCTACAATGAGCAGTTCTTC. The sequence is built from TRBV6-5 and TRBJ2-1, and perhaps TRBD1 as D gene, on 6 matching bases. Cut back by 4 bases and 0 bases, the V and J ends lie 13 bases apart. From the cysteine up to the phenylalanine, the CDR3 has a length of 16 residues. Only the CDR3 part of the read is kept: 48 bases, read in frame from the first base. CDR1 is given as MNHEY and CDR2 as SVGAGI, both from the germline V gene.